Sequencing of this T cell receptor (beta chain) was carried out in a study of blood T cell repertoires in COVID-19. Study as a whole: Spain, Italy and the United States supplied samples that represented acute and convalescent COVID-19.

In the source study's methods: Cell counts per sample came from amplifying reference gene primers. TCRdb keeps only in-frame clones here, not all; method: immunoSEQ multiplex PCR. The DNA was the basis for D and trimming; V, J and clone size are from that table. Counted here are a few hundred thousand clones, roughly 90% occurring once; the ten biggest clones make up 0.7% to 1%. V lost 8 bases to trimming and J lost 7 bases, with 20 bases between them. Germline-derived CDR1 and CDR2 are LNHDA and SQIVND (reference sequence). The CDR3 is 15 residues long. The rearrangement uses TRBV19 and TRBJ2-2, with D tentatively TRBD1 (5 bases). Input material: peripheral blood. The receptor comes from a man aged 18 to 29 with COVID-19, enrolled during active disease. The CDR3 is CASRLATRADGELFF. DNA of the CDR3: TGTGCCAGTCGATTGGCAACCAGGGCGGACGGGGAGCTGTTTTTT.